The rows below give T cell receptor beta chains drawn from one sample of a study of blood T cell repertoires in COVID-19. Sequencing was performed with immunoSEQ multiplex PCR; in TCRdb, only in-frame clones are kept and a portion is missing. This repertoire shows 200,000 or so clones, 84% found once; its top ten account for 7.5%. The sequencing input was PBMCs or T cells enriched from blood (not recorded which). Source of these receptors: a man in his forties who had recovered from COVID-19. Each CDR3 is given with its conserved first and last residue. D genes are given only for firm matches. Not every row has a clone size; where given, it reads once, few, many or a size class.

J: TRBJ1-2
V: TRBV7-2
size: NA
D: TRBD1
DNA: TGTGCCAGCAGCATTGACAGGGGGTTCGGTGGCTACACCTTC
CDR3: CASSIDRGFGGYTF

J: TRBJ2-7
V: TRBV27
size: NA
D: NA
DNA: TGTGCCAGCAGTTTACTTAGCCCGAACTACCCCTTCTACGAGCAGTACTTC
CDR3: CASSLLSPNYPFYEQYF

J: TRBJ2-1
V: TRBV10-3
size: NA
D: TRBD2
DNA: TGTGCCATCAGTGATTTGACTAGCGGGGGAGTCTCCTACAATGAGCAGTTCTTC
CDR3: CAISDLTSGGVSYNEQFF

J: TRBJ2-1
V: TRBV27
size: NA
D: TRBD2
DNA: TGTGCCAGCAGTGGACTAGCGGGGGGGCCCAGCTACAATGAGCAGTTCTTC
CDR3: CASSGLAGGPSYNEQFF

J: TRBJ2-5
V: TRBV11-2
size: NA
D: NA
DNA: TGTGCCAGCAGCTTAGAGTCAGGGCTAGCGGAGACCCAGTACTTC
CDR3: CASSLESGLAETQYF

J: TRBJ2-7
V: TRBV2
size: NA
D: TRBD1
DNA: TGTGCCAGCAGGGGACAGGTAGGGCGGACCGAGCAGTACTTC
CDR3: CASRGQVGRTEQYF

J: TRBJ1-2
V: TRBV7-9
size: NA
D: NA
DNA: TGTGCCAGCAGCTTAGCGTCCTGGCAGGGCTTAGGCTACACCTTC
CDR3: CASSLASWQGLGYTF

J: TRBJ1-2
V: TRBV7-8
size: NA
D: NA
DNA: TGTGCCAGCAGCTTAGCGCGTAGCTATGGCTACACCTTC
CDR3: CASSLARSYGYTF

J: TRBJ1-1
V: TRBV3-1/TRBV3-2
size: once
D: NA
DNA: TGTGCCAGCAGTCCTCGACGGATAGGAGGTAACACTGAAGCTTTCTTT
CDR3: CASSPRRIGGNTEAFF

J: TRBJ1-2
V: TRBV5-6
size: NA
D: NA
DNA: TGTGCCAGCAGCTCGGACAGAAATGGCTACACCTTC
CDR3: CASSSDRNGYTF

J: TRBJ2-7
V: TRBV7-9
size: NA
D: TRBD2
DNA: TGTGCCAGCAGCCTGACTAGCGGTTCCTACGAGCAGTACTTC
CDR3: CASSLTSGSYEQYF

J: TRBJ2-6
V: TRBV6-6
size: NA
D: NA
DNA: TGTGCCAGCAGTCCGCTACAGGTGGGACTCTCTGGGGCCAACGTCCTGACTTTC
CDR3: CASSPLQVGLSGANVLTF

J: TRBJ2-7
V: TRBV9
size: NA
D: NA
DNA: TGTGCCAGCAGCTCGCAGGGCAGCTCCTACGAGCAGTACTTC
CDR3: CASSSQGSSYEQYF

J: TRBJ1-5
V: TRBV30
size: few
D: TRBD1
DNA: TGTGCCTGGAAGCCAGGGGGAAGTAGCAATCAGCCCCAGCATTTT
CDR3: CAWKPGGSSNQPQHF

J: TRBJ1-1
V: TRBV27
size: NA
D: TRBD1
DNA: TGTGCCAGCAGCCAAACAGGGGGCACTTTGAACACTGAAGCTTTCTTT
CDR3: CASSQTGGTLNTEAFF

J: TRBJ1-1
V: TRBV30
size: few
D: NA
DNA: TGTGCCTGGAGTAGCCAGGGGAACACTGAAGCTTTCTTT
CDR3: CAWSSQGNTEAFF

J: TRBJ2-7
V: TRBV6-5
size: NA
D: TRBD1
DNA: TGTGCCAGCAGTAGGACAGGGGGTGGCTACGAGCAGTACTTC
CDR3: CASSRTGGGYEQYF

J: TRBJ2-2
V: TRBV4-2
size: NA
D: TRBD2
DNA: TGTGCCAGCAGCCCTTTTCGCGGGGGAACGAACACCGGGGAGCTGTTTTTT
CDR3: CASSPFRGGTNTGELFF

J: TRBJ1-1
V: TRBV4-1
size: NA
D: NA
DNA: TGCGCCAGCAGCCAAGATCCAGGGGTGAACACTGAAGCTTTCTTT
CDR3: CASSQDPGVNTEAFF

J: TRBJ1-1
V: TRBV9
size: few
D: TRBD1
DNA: TGTGCCAGCAGCGCCCGACAGGGGAACACTGAAGCTTTCTTT
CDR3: CASSARQGNTEAFF

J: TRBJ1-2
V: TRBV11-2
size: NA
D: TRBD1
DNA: TGTGCCAGCAGTCCTTTCGCCGACAGGGGCTCCTATGGCTACACCTTC
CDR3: CASSPFADRGSYGYTF

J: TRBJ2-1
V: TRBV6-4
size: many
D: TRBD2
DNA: TGTGCCAGCAGTGAACTAGCGGGGAACAATGAGCAGTTCTTC
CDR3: CASSELAGNNEQFF

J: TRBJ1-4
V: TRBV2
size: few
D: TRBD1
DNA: TGTGCCAGCAACAGGGGCAATGAAAAACTGTTTTTT
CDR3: CASNRGNEKLFF

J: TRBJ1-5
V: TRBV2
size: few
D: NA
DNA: TGTGCCAGCAGTGGGCAGGGACTCAATCAGCCCCAGCATTTT
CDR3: CASSGQGLNQPQHF

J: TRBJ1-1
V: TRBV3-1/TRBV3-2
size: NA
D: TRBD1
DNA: TGTGCCAGCAGCCGGGCGGGACAGGGATATTCGTCGAACACTGAAGCTTTCTTT
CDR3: CASSRAGQGYSSNTEAFF

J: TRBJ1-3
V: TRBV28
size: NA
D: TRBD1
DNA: TGTGCCAGCAGCCCCAGAGACAGGGATGGAAACACCATATATTTT
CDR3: CASSPRDRDGNTIYF

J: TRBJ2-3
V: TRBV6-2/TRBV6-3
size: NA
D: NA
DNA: TGTGCCAGCAGCGACACTAGTTCTAGCACAGATACGCAGTATTTT
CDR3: CASSDTSSSTDTQYF

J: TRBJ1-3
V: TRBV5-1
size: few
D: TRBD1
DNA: TGCGCCAGCAGCTTGGAGGGACAGGGGGCTGGAAACACCATATATTTT
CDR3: CASSLEGQGAGNTIYF

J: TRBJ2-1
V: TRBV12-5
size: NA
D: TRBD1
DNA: TGTGCTAGTGGTTTGGGGGGGACAGAAATAAATGAGCAGTTCTTC
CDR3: CASGLGGTEINEQFF

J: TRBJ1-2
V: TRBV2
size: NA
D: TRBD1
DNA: TGTGCCAGCAGTACGGACAGGGTGGATGGCTACACCTTC
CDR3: CASSTDRVDGYTF

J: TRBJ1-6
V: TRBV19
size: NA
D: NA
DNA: TGTGCCAGTAGTATCCCGGGTACCGATTCACCCCTCCACTTT
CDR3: CASSIPGTDSPLHF

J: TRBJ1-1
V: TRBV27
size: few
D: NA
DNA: TGTGCCAGCAGTTTGTCAGGGGTCACTGAAGCTTTCTTT
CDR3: CASSLSGVTEAFF

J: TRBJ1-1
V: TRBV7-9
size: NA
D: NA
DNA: TGTGCCAGCAGCTTAGGGGGCAAGGGGACTGAAGCTTTCTTT
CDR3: CASSLGGKGTEAFF

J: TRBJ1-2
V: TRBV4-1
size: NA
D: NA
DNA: TGCGCCAGCACCTCCGTGAGGTCTAACTATGGCTACACCTTC
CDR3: CASTSVRSNYGYTF

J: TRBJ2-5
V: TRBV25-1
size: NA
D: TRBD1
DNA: TGTGCCAGCAGTGCTCCAGGGGGCGCTGGGGAGACCCAGTACTTC
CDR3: CASSAPGGAGETQYF

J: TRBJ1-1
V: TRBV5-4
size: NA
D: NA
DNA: TGTGCCAGCAGCATGCCGGGACAACCTCGAAGTAGCACTGAAGCTTTCTTT
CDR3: CASSMPGQPRSSTEAFF

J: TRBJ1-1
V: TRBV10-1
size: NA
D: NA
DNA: TGCGCCAGCAGTGGGGGGGGCGCGGAGTCCACTGAAGCTTTCTTT
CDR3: CASSGGGAESTEAFF

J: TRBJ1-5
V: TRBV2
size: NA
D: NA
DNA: TGTGCCAGCACTAGCGAAAGGGACTTCGGCAATCAGCCCCAGCATTTT
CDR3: CASTSERDFGNQPQHF

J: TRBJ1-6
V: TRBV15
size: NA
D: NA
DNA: TGTGCCACCAGCCGACAGAAAATCTATAATTCACCCCTCCACTTT
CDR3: CATSRQKIYNSPLHF

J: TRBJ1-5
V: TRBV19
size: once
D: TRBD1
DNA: TGTGCCAGTAGTAACCTTCAAGGGACAGGGAGGATGAAGCCCCAGCATTTT
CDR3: CASSNLQGTGRMKPQHF

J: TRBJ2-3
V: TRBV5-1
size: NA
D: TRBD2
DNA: TGCGCCAGCAGCTTGGTTGGGCAGGGAGGGACAGATACGCAGTATTTT
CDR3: CASSLVGQGGTDTQYF

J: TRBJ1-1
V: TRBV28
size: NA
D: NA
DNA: TGTGCCAGCAGTTTATCTACGGCCCGACAGATAACTTTTTGGACTGAAGCTTTCTTT
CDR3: CASSLSTARQITFWTEAFF

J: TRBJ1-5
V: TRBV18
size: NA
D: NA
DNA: TGTGCCAGCTCACCAAGTTTGGTCGAGGGCCTCAATCAGCCCCAGCATTTT
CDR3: CASSPSLVEGLNQPQHF

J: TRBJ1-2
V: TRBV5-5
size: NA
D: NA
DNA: TGTGCCAGCAGCTTGGGTGGGGCAGGACGCTATGGCTACACCTTC
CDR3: CASSLGGAGRYGYTF

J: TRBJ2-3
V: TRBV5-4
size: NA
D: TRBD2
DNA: TGTGCCAGCAGCGGGGGAGGGGAGCCCCGACCTACAGATACGCAGTATTTT
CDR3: CASSGGGEPRPTDTQYF

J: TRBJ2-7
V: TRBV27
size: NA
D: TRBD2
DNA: TGTGCCAGCAGTTCGGTCCCGGGAGGCGGCGAGCAGTACTTC
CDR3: CASSSVPGGGEQYF